One and the same sample provided the 10 T cell receptor beta chains below, sequenced in a study of vaccination effects on CD4 cells after COVID-19. For these TCRs, the target antigens are not known. Using immunoSEQ multiplex PCR, the repertoire was profiled, and TCRdb retains in-frame clones only, with some absent. In the table there are about 55,000 clones, roughly 70% of which are singletons. Before sequencing, viral peptide pools were used by the ViraFEST assay to expand antigen-specific CD4+ T cells. Between days 10 and 11 of culture, CD4+ T cells were separated out. Among the vaccine recipients, none had a prior SARS-CoV-2 infection, and nucleocapsid antibodies were negative. The specimen comprised CD4+ T cells from PBMCs cultured with SARS-CoV-2 spike peptides, sampled before COVID-19 vaccination. These receptors were taken from a human donor who received a COVID-19 vaccine.

The chain couples TRBV6-2 or TRBV6-3 to TRBJ2-3; D call uncertain. CDR1 and CDR2 from the germline V gene are MNHEY and SVGEGT. The CDR3 has 14 residues. The V end lost 4 bases, the J end lost 1 base, and 9 bases lay between the germline ends. The DNA for the CDR3 is TGTGCCAGCAGTTCCCTGGCCCGCACAGATACGCAGTATTTT. Translating it yields CASSSLARTDTQYF.

The V call is TRBV6-4, the J call TRBJ2-7, with D maybe TRBD1 (6 bases). V dropped 1 base and J dropped 12 bases, with 13 bases sitting between them. Germline-derived CDR1 and CDR2 are MRHNA and SNTAGT. There are 12 residues in the CDR3. The CDR3: CASSDYPQGTYF. DNA of the CDR3: TGTGCCAGCAGTGACTACCCACAGGGAACGTACTTC.

The rearrangement joins TRBV6-5 to TRBJ2-3; D may match TRBD1 or TRBD2 (5 bases each). The ends were cut back, 5 bases at V and 0 bases at J, with 9 bases in the middle. The CDR3 is made up of 14 amino acids. CDR1 is MNHEY and CDR2 is SVGAGI in the germline V gene. CDR3 loop: CASSRDPSTDTQYF. As DNA, the CDR3 is TGTGCCAGCAGTCGGGACCCTAGCACAGATACGCAGTATTTT.

This chain links TRBV4-3 with TRBJ2-7, with 7 bases that match TRBD2. Germline-derived CDR1 and CDR2 are LGHNA and YSLEER. CDR3 length: 15 amino acids. With V trimmed by 2 bases and J by 3 bases, 7 bases remained unmatched. The CDR3 nucleotides are TGCGCCAGCAGCCAATCGAGACGGGGGGACTACGAGCAGTACTTC. Its protein product is CASSQSRRGDYEQYF.

J is TRBJ1-3 and V is TRBV12-3 or TRBV12-4; D is unclear. This CDR3 comprises 12 residues. In DNA, the CDR3 is TGTGCGAGCCGCCTCTCTGGAAACACCATATATTTT. Encoded protein: CASRLSGNTIYF.

This clone turned up a few times. DNA of the CDR3: TGTGCCAGCGGACCGGGACAGTCAAACTCTGGAAACACCATATATTTT. Translation: CASGPGQSNSGNTIYF. The chain uses TRBV6-6 and TRBJ1-3; TRBD1 matches 7 bases. The CDR3 is 16 amino acids. Germline values: CDR1 MNHNY, CDR2 SVGAGI (reference sequence). V was clipped by 8 bases and J by 0 bases; unmatched bases: 10.

CDR3 sequence: CASSLGGGGAGNEQFF. The CDR3 coding sequence is TGCGCCAGCAGCCTCGGGGGAGGGGGCGCGGGGAATGAGCAGTTCTTC. This sequence joins TRBV4-3 and TRBJ2-1; D may correspond to TRBD1 or TRBD2 (7 bases each). Per germline, CDR1 LGHNA and CDR2 YSLEER. V shed 4 bases and J shed 7 bases, with 20 bases lying between them. This CDR3 has 16 amino acids.

In this sample, this clone turned up once. Germline is not matched at one junction end, which may reflect a read error. V gene TRBV4-3 combines with J gene TRBJ2-1, with 7 nucleotides matching TRBD1. The CDR3 runs to 15 residues. The germline V gene encodes CDR1 LGHNA and CDR2 YSLEER. The CDR3 loop reads CASSKEIQDRRRQFF. The CDR3 DNA is TGCGCCAGCAGCAAAGAAATACAGGACAGGCGGAGGCAGTTCTTC.

The rearrangement uses TRBV30 and TRBJ1-6; 9 bases are shared with TRBD1. There are 14 residues in the CDR3. The V gene's germline CDR1 is GTSNPN and CDR2 SVGIG (reference sequence). V trimming: 5 bases; J trimming: 7 bases; junction bases outside the gene matches: 6. In nucleotides, the CDR3 is TGTGCCTGGGGAGAGGGACAGGGAAATTCACCCCTCCACTTT. Amino acid sequence: CAWGEGQGNSPLHF.

This chain joins TRBV5-6 and TRBJ2-3; tentative D call: TRBD2 (6 bases). The CDR3 length is 15 residues. From germline, CDR1 is SGHDT and CDR2 YYEEEE. Trimming stripped 5 bases from V and 4 bases from J, with 17 bases between. The CDR3 sequence is CASSMAGRRADTQYF. The CDR3 DNA reads TGTGCCAGCAGTATGGCGGGACGGAGGGCAGATACGCAGTATTTT.